This T cell receptor (beta chain) derives from a study of cytomegalovirus exposure and HLA in healthy donors. Between the trimmed V and J ends, which lost 4 bases and 10 bases, there was a span of 13 bases. The CDR3 is 13 amino acids. Germline values: CDR1 SGHTA, CDR2 FQGNSA. Regarding this clone: Antigen specificity is unknown.

Study-level results: Many donors carried some public TCRs, although rarity characterized most TCR sequences.

TCRdb keeps only in-frame clones here, not all; method: immunoSEQ multiplex PCR. In the table there are roughly 56,000 clones, more than 85% of which are singletons. Specimen: PBMCs. The receptor comes from a woman aged 25 to 39 in good health and CMV-seronegative. The rearrangement uses TRBV7-2 and TRBJ2-2, with D tentatively TRBD2 (6 bases). The CDR3 region has the DNA TGTGCCAGCAGCTCCCCGCGGGGCGAGGAGCTGTTTTTT. Protein sequence: CASSSPRGEELFF.